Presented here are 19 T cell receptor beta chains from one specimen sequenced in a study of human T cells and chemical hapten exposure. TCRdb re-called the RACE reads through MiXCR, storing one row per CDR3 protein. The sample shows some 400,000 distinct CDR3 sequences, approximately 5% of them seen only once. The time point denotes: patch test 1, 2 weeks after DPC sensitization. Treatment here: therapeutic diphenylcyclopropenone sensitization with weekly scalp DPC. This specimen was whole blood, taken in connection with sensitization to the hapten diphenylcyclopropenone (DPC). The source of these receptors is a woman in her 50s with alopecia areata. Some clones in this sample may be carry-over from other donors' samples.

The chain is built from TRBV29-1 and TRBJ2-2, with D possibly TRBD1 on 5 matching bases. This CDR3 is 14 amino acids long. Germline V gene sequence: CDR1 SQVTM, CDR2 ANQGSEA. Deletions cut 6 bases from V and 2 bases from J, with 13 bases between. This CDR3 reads CSVPGRQNTGELFF. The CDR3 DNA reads TGCAGCGTCCCAGGGCGACAAAACACCGGGGAGCTGTTTTTT.

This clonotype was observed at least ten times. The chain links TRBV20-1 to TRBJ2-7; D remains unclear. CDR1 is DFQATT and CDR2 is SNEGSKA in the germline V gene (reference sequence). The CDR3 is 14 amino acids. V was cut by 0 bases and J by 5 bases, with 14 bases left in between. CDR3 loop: CSARDGSAGHEQYF. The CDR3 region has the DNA TGCAGTGCTAGAGATGGCTCCGCCGGCCACGAGCAGTACTTC.

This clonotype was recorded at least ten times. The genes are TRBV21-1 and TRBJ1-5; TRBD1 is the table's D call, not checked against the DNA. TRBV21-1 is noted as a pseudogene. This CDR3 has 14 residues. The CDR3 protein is CASSKGQGNQPQHF. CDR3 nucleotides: TGTGCCAGCAGTAAAGGGCAGGGAAATCAGCCCCAGCATTTT.

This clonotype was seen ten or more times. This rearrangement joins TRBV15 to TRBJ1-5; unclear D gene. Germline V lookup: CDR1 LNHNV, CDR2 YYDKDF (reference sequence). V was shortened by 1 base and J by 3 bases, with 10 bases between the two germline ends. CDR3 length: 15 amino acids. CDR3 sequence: CATSRVGGPNQPQHF. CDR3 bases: TGTGCCACCAGCAGAGTGGGAGGACCCAATCAGCCCCAGCATTTT.

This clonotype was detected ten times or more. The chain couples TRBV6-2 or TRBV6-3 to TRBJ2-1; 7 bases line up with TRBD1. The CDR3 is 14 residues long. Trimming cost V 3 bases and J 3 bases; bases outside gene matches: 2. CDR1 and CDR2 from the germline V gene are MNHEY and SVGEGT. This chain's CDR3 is CASSYRDSYNEQFF. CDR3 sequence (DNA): TGTGCCAGCAGTTATCGGGACAGCTACAATGAGCAGTTCTTC.

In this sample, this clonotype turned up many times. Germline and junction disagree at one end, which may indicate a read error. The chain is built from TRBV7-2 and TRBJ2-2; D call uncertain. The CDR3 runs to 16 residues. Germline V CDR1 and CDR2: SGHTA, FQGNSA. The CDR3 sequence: CASSRTAPGNAGELFF. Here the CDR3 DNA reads TGTGCCAGCAGCCGAACCGCCCCTGGGAACGCCGGGGAGCTGTTTTTT. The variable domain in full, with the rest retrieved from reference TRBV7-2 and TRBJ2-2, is GAGVSQSPSNKVTEKGKDVELRCDPISGHTALYWYRQSLGQGLEFLIYFQGNSAPDKSGLPSDRFSAERTGGSVSTLTIQRTQQEDSAVYLCASSRTAPGNAGELFFGEGSRLTVL.

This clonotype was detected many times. CDR3 region: CASSLGPLVAAYNEQFF. DNA for the CDR3: TGTGCCAGCAGCTTAGGACCTCTAGTGGCGGCTTACAATGAGCAGTTCTTC. This chain links TRBV7-6 with TRBJ2-1; D gene ambiguous. Per the germline V gene, CDR1 is SGHVS and CDR2 is FNYEAQ. V was pared by 1 base and J by 4 bases, with 17 bases between. CDR3 length: 17 amino acids.

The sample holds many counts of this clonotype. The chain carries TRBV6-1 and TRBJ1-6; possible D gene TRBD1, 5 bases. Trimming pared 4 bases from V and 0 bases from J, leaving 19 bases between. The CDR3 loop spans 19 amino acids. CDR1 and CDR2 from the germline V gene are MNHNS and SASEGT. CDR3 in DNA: TGTGCCAGCAGTGCGACAGTATCCCCATTTAGCTCCTATAATTCACCCCTCCACTTT. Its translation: CASSATVSPFSSYNSPLHF.

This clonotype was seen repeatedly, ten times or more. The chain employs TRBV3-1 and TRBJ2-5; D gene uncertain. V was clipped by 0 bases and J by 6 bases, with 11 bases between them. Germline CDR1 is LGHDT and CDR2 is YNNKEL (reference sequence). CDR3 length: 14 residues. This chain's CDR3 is CASSQDAGSKTQYF. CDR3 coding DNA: TGTGCCAGCAGCCAAGACGCAGGTTCAAAGACCCAGTACTTC.

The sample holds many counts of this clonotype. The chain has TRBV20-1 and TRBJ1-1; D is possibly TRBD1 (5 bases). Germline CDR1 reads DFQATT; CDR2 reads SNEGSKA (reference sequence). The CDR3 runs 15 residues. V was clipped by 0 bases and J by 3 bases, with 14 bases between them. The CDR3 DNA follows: TGCAGTGCTAGAGATTACATAGGGGCGGACACTGAAGCTTTCTTT. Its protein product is CSARDYIGADTEAFF.

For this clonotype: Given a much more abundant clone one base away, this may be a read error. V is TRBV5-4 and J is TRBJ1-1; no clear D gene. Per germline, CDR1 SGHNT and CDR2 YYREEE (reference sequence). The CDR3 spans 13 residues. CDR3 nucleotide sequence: TGTGCCAGCTGCTTAGAGGGATTCACTGAAGCTTTCTTT. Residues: CASCLEGFTEAFF.

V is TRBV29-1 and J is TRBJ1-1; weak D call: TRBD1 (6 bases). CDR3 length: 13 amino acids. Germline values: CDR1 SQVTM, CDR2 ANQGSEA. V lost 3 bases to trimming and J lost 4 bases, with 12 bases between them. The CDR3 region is CSVEGSGATEAFF. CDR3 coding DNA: TGCAGCGTTGAGGGGTCAGGGGCCACTGAAGCTTTCTTT.

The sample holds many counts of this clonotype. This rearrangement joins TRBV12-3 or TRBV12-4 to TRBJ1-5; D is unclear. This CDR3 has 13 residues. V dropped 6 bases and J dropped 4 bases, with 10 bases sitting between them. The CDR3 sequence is CASSYTENQPQHF. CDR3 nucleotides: TGTGCCAGCAGCTATACAGAGAATCAGCCCCAGCATTTT.

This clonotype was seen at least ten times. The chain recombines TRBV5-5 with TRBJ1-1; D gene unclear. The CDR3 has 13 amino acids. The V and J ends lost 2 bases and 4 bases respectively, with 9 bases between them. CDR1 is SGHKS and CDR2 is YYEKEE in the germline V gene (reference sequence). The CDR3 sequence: CASSLGWGTEAFF. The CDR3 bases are TGTGCCAGCAGCTTAGGATGGGGCACTGAAGCTTTCTTT.

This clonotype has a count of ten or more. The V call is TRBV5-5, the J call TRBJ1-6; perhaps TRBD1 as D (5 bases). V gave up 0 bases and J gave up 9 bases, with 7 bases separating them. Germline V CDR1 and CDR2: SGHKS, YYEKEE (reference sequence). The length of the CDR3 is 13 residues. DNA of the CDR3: TGTGCCAGCAGCTTGGGAGACAGTTCACCCCTCCACTTT. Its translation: CASSLGDSSPLHF.

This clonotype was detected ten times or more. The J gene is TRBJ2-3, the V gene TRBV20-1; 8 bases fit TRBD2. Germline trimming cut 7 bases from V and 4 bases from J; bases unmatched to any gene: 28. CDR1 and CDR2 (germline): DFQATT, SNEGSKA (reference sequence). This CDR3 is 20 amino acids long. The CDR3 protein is CSVGYVAGGLGRYRADTQYF. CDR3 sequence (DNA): TGCAGTGTAGGTTATGTGGCGGGGGGCCTCGGACGATATAGGGCAGATACGCAGTATTTT.

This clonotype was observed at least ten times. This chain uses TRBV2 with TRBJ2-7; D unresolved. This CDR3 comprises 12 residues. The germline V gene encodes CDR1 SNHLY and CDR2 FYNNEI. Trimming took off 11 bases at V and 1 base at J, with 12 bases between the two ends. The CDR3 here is CAGSTDSYEQYF. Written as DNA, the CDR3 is TGTGCCGGCTCGACCGATTCCTACGAGCAGTACTTC.

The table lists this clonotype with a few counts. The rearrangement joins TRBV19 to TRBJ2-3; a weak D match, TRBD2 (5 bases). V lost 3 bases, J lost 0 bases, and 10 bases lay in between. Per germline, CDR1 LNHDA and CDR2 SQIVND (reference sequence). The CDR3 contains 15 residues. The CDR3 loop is CASSIRESSTDTQYF. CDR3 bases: TGTGCCAGTAGTATTAGGGAGTCTAGCACAGATACGCAGTATTTT.

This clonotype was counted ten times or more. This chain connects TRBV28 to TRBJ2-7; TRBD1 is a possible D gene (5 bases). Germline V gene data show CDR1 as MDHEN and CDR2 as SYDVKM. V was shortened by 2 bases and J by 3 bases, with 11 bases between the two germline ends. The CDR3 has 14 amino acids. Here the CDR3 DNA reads TGTGCCAGCAGTTTAAGGGGTCTGTTCTACGAGCAGTACTTC. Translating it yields CASSLRGLFYEQYF. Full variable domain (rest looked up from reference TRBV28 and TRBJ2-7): DVKVTQSSRYLVKRTGEKVFLECVQDMDHENMFWYRQDPGLGLRLIYFSYDVKMKEKGDIPEGYSVSREKKERFSLILESASTNQTSMYLCASSLRGLFYEQYFGPGTRLTVT.